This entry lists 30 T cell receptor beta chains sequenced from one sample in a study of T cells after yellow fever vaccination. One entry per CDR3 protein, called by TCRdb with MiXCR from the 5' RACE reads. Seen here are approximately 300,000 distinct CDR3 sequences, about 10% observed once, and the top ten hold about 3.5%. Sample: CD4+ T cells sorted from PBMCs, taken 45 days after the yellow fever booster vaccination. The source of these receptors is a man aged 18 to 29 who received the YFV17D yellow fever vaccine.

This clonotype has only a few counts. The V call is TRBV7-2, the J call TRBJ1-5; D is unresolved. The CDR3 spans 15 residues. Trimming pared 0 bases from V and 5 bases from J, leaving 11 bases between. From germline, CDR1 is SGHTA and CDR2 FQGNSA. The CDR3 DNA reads TGTGCCAGCAGCTTAGCGGGGTTTTCATATCAGCCCCAGCATTTT. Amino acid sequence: CASSLAGFSYQPQHF.

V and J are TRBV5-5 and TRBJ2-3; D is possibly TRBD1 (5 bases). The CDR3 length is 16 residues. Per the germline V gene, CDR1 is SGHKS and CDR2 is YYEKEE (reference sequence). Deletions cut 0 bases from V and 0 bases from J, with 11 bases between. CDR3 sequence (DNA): TGTGCCAGCAGCTTGGTCCCAGCAGGGAGCACAGATACGCAGTATTTT. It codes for CASSLVPAGSTDTQYF.

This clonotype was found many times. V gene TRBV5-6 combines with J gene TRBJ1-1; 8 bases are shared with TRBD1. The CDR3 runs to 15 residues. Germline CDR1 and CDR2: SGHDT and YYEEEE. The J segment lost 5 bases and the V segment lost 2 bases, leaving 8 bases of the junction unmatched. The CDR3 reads CASSLSQGVLTEAFF. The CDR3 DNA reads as TGTGCCAGCAGCTTATCACAGGGGGTTCTTACTGAAGCTTTCTTT.

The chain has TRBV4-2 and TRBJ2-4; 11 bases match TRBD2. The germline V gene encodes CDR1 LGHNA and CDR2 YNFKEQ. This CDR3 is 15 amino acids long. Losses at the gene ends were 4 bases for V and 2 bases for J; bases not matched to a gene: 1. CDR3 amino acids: CASSLAGGPKNIQYF. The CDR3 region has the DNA TGTGCCAGCAGCCTAGCGGGGGGGCCCAAAAACATTCAGTACTTC.

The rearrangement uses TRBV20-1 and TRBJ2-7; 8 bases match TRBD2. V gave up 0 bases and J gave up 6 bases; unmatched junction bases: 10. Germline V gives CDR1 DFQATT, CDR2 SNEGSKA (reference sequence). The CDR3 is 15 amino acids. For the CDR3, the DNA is TGCAGTGCTAGAGATCCTCGGGGGGGCCTCAGCGAGCAGTACTTC. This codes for CSARDPRGGLSEQYF.

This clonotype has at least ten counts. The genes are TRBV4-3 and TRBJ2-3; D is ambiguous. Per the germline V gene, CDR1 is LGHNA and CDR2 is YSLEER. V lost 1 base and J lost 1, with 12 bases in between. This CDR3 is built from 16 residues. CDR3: CASSQVLLEGTDTQYF. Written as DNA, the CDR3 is TGCGCCAGCAGCCAAGTGCTCCTAGAGGGCACAGATACGCAGTATTTT.

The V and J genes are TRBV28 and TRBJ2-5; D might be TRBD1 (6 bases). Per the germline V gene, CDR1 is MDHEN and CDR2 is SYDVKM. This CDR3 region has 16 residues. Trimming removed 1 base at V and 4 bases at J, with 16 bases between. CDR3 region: CASSLSLGAGGETQYF. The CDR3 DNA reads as TGTGCCAGCAGTTTATCTCTGGGGGCCGGAGGAGAGACCCAGTACTTC.

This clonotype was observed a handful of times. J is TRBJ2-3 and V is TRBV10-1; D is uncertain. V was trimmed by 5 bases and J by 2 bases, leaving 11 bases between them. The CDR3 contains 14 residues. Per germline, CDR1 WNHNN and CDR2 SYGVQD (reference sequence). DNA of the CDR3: TGCGCCAGCAGTTATTACGATAACACAGATACGCAGTATTTT. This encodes CASSYYDNTDTQYF.

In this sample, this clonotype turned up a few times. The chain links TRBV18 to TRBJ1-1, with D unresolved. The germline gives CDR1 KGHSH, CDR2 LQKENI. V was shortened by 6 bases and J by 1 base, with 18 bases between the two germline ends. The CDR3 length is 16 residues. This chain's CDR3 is CASSPTDRAPNTEAFF. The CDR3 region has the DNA TGTGCCAGCTCCCCTACGGACCGGGCTCCGAACACTGAAGCTTTCTTT.

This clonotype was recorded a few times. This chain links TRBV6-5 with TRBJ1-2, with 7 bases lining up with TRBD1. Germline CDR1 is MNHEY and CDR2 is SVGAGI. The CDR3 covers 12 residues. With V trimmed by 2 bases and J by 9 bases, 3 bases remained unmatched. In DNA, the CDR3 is TGTGCCAGCAGTTACGACAGGGCTAGCTACACCTTC. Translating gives CASSYDRASYTF.

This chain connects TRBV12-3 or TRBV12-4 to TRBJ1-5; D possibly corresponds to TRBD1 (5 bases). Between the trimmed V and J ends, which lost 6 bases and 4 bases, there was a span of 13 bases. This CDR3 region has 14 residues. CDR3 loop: CASRGQGQNQPQHF. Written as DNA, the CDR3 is TGTGCCAGCAGGGGTCAGGGCCAGAATCAGCCCCAGCATTTT.

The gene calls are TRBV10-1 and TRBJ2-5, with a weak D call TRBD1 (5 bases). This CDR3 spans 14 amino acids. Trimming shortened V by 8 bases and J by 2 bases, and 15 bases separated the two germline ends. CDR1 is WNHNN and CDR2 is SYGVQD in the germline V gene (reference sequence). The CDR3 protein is CASGPGPVQETQYF. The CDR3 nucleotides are TGCGCCAGCGGGCCAGGGCCAGTACAAGAGACCCAGTACTTC.

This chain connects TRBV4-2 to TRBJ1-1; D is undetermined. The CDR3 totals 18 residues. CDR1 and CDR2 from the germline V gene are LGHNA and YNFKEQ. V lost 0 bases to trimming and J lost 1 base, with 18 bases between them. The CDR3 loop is CASSQEGGGPFPNTEAFF. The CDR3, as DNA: TGTGCCAGCAGCCAAGAAGGCGGCGGCCCCTTCCCGAACACTGAAGCTTTCTTT.

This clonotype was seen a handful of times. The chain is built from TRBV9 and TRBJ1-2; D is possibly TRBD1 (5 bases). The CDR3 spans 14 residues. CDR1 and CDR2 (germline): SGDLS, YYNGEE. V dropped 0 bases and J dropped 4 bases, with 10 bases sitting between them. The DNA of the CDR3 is TGTGCCAGCAGCGTAGAGGCAGGGCCCTATGGCTACACCTTC. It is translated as CASSVEAGPYGYTF. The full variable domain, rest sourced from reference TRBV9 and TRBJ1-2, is DSGVTQTPKHLITATGQRVTLRCSPRSGDLSVYWYQQSLDQGLQFLIQYYNGEERAKGNILERFSAQQFPDLHSELNLSSLELGDSALYFCASSVEAGPYGYTFGSGTRLTVV.

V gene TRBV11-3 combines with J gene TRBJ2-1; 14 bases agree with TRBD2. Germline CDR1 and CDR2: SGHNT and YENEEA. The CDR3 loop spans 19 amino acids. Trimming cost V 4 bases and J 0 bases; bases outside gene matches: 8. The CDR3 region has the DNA TGTGCCAGCAGCTCTCCGGGACTAGCGGGGGCGCACTCCTACAATGAGCAGTTCTTC. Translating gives CASSSPGLAGAHSYNEQFF.

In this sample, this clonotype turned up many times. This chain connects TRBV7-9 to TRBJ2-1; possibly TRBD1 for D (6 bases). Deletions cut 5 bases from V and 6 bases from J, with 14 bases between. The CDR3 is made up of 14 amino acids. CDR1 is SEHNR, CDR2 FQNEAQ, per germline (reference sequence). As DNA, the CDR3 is TGTGCCAGCAGCGCGGCCGGGACACTCAATGAGCAGTTCTTC. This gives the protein CASSAAGTLNEQFF.

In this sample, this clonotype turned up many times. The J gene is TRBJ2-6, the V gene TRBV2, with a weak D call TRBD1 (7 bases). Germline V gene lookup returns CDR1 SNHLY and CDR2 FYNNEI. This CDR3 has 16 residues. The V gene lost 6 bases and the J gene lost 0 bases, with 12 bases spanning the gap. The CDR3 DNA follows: TGTGCCAGCAGGCGGGACAGCTACTCTGGGGCCAACGTCCTGACTTTC. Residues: CASRRDSYSGANVLTF.

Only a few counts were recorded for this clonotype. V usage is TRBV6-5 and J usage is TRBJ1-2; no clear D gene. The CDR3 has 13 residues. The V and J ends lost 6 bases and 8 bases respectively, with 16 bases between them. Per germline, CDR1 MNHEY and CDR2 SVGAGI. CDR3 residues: CASSPGDSGGYTF. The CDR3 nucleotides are TGTGCCAGCAGCCCTGGGGATTCAGGAGGCTACACCTTC.

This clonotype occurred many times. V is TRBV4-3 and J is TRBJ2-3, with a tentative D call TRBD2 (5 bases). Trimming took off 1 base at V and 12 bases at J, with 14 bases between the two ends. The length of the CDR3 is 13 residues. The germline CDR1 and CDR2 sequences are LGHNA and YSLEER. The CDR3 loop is CASSQGTPTRQYF. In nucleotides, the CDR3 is TGCGCCAGCAGCCAAGGGACTCCCACCCGCCAGTATTTT.

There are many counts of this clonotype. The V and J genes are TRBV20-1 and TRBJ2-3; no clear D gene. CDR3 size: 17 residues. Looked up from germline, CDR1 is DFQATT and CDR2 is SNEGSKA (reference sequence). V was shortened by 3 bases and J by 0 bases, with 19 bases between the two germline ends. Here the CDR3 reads CSARALRAAASTDTQYF. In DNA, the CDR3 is TGCAGTGCTAGGGCCCTAAGGGCAGCCGCTAGCACAGATACGCAGTATTTT.

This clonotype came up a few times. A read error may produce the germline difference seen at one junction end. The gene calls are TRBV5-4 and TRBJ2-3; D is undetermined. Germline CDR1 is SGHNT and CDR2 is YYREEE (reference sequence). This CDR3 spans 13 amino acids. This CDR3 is CASSLVVSDKQYF. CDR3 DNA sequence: TGTGCCAGCAGCTTGGTAGTATCAGATAAGCAGTATTTT.

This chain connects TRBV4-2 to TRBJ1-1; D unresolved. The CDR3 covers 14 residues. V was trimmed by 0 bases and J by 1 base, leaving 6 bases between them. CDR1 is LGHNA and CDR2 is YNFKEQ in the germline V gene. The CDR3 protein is CASSQEIANTEAFF. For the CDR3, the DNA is TGTGCCAGCAGCCAAGAAATCGCGAACACTGAAGCTTTCTTT.

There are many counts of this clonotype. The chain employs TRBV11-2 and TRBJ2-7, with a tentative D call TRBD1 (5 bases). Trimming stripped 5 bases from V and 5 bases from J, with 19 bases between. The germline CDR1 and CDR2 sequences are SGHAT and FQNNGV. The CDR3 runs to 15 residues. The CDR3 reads CASSNLGQGGHEQYF. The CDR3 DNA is TGTGCCAGCAGCAACTTGGGGCAGGGCGGACACGAGCAGTACTTC. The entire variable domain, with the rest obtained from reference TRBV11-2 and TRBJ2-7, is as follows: EAGVAQSPRYKIIEKRQSVAFWCNPISGHATLYWYQQILGQGPKLLIQFQNNGVVDDSQLPKDRFSAERLKGVDSTLKIQPAKLEDSAVYLCASSNLGQGGHEQYFGPGTRLTVT.

The CDR3 coding sequence is TGTGCCAGCAGCCGCCATGAGACAGGGGATGAAAAACTGTTTTTT. Translation gives CASSRHETGDEKLFF. The rearrangement joins TRBV5-5 to TRBJ1-4; 8 bases line up with TRBD1. The CDR3 spans 15 residues. J was trimmed by 6 bases and V by 4 bases; bases with no gene match: 8. Looked up from germline, CDR1 is SGHKS and CDR2 is YYEKEE (reference sequence).

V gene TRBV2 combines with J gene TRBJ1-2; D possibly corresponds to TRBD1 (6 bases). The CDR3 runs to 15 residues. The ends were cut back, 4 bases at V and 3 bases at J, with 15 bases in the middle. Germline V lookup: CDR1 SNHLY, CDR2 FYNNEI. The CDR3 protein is CASSGLRQGYYGYTF. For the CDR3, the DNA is TGTGCCAGCAGTGGGCTAAGGCAGGGGTACTATGGCTACACCTTC.

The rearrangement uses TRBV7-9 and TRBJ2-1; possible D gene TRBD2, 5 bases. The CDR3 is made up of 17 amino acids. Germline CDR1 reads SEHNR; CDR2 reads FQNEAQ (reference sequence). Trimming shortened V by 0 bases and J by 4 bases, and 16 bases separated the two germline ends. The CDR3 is CASSLAPLVGSYNEQFF. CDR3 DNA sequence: TGTGCCAGCAGCTTAGCGCCCTTAGTAGGGAGTTACAATGAGCAGTTCTTC. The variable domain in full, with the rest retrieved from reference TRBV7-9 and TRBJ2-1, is DTGVSQNPRHKITKRGQNVTFRCDPISEHNRLYWYRQTLGQGPEFLTYFQNEAQLEKSRLLSDRFSAERPKGSFSTLEIQRTEQGDSAMYLCASSLAPLVGSYNEQFFGPGTRLTVL.

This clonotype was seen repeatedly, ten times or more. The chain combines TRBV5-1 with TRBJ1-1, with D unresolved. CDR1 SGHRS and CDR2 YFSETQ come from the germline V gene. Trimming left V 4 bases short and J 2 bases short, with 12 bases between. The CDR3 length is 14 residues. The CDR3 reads CASSQTSGNTEAFF. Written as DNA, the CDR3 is TGCGCCAGCAGCCAAACCTCCGGAAACACTGAAGCTTTCTTT.

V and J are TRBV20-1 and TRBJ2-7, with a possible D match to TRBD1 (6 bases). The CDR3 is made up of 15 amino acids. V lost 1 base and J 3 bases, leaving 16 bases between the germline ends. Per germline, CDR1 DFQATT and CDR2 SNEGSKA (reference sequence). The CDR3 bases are TGCAGTGCTAGAGGAGAGTCGACAGGCGTCTACGAGCAGTACTTC. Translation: CSARGESTGVYEQYF.

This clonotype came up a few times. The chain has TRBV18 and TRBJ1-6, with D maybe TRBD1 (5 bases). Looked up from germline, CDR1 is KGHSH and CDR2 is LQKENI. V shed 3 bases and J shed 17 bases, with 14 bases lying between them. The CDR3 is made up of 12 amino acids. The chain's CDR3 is CASSPDSEGVHF. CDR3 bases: TGTGCCAGCTCACCTGACAGCGAAGGTGTCCACTTT. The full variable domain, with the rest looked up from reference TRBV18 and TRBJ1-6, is NAGVMQNPRHLVRRRGQEARLRCSPMKGHSHVYWYRQLPEEGLKFMVYLQKENIIDESGMPKERFSAEFPKEGPSILRIQQVVRGDSAAYFCASSPDSEGVHFGNGTRLTVT.

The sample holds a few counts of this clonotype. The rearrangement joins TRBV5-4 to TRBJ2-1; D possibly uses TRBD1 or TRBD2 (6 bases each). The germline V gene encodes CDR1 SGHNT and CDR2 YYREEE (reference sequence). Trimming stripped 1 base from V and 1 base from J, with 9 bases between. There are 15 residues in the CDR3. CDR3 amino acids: CASSLPGASYNEQFF. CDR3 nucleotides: TGTGCCAGCAGCTTGCCGGGGGCATCCTACAATGAGCAGTTCTTC.